The clone carrying this T cell receptor (beta chain) was detected many times. The antigen is undetermined. The data originate from a study of Graves' ophthalmopathy and Graves' hyperthyroidism. Study-wide results and limits: Ophthalmopathy and stable hyperthyroidism were discriminated by a 13-signature model, with over 85% sensitivity and under 84% specificity.

Researchers took RNA transcripts and amplified TCR beta CDR3 regions from them. The workflow started with a first-round RT-PCR run with HTBI primers and then moved on to a second-round multiplex PCR. TCRdb used MiXCR to reprocess the multiplex PCR reads, holding one entry per CDR3 protein. The sample holds over 450,000 distinct CDR3 sequences, roughly 14% seen once. Trimming took off 4 bases at V and 0 bases at J, with 12 bases between the two ends. There are 14 residues in the CDR3. Germline-derived CDR1 and CDR2 are SQVTM and ANQGSEA. The chain uses TRBV29-1 and TRBJ1-1; D gene unclear. Sequencing was carried out using blood. The receptor comes from a woman aged 30 to 39 with Graves' ophthalmopathy. The CDR3 sequence: CSVGQETLNTEAFF. The CDR3 nucleotides are TGCAGCGTTGGACAAGAAACCTTGAACACTGAAGCTTTCTTT.